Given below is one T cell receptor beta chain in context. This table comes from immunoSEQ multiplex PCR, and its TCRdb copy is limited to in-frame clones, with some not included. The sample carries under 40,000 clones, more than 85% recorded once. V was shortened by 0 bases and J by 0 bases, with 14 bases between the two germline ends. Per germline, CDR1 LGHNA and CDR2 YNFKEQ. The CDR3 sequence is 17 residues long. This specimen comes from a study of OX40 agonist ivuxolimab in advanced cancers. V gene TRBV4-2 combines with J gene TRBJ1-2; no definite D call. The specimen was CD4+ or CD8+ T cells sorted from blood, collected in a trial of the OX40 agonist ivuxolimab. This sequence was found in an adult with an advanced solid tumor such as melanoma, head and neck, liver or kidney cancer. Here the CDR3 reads CASSQEKGLQANYGYTF. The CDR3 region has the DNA TGTGCCAGCAGCCAAGAAAAGGGCCTCCAAGCTAACTATGGCTACACCTTC.